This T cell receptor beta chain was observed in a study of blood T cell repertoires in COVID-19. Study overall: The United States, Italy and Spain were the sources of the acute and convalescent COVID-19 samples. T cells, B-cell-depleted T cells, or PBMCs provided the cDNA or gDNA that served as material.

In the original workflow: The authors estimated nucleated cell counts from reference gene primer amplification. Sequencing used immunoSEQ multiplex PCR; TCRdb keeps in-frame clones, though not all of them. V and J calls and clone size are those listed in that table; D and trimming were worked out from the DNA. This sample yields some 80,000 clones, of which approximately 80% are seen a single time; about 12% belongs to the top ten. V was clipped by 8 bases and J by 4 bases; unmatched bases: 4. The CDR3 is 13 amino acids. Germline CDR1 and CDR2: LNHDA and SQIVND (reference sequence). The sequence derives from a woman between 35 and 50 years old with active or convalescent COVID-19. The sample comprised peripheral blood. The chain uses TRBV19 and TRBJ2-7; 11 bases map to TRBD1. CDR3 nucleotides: TGTGCCAGTTCCGGGACAGGGGGATACGAGCAGTACTTC. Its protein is CASSGTGGYEQYF.